Here is one TCR beta chain with its context. Its antigen has not been determined. No clone much larger than this one lies a single base away; base qualities are absent. At the junction V is shortened by 1 base and J by 6 bases, with 21 bases in between. Spanning cysteine to phenylalanine, the CDR3 consists of 17 amino acids. The entry retains the CDR3 DNA only, 51 bases that are in frame from base 1. According to the germline V gene, CDR1 reads SGHTA and CDR2 reads FQGNSA. These data are taken from a study of T cell responses to AZD1222 COVID-19 vaccine (dated by TCRdb to the early 2020s). Regarding the research as a whole: A total of 230 to 250 trial participants underwent TCR sequencing, of whom 200 to 220 had received two doses of AZD1222 and around 25 had received two doses of the MenACWY control vaccine. Enrollment into the trials was organized by age into subgroups of 18-55, 56-69 and 70-plus years, and those subgroups contained about 160, 30 and 59 TCR-sequenced participants, respectively.

Per the publication, the time point label means: about 28 days (+/-7) after the second vaccine dose. AZD1222 recipients whose second dose came at about 4 weeks and those whose second dose came at about 12 weeks were combined into one group, since spike-specific TCR depth and breadth did not differ between the two schedules. The vaccinee samples were drawn from two UK trials, COV001 and COV002, one of which was a single-blind randomized controlled phase 2/3 trial testing AZD1222 (ChAdOx1 nCoV-19) in healthy adults. Trial participant PBMC samples were collected at day 0 and day 28 after the second dose for TCRbeta chain sequencing. What the authors observed across the whole study: After two AZD1222 doses, spike-specific TCR breadth and depth were significantly higher than at day 0 and than in MenACWY recipients. Conclusions about previously exposed vaccinees are limited, since just a handful of AZD1222 recipients were seropositive for SARS-CoV-2 at baseline. Reportedly, almost half of the unique spike-specific TCRs recognized epitopes lying outside the regions that are mutated in the B.1.351 and B.1.1.7 variants. Participants were mostly white British, with more females than males. The authors suggested clonal diversity may have been underestimated. Because no day 14 peak-response samples were available, repertoires were characterized only after the peak T cell response. CD4 TCRs associated with the vaccine covered the entire spike protein, and the dominant responses were in regions 160-218 and 743-854. The 56-69-year group was small, and its depth increase did not reach significance, likely because of low power.

The CDR3 regions of human TCRbeta chains were analyzed by immunosequencing. Per the source publication's procedure: TCRs in the repertoires were compared against a reference library of SARS-CoV-2-specific TCRs that had been generated with the MIRA antigen-specificity platform. Breadth meant the fraction of unique TCRs that were SARS-CoV-2-associated, whereas depth meant the fraction of total T cells that were SARS-CoV-2-associated. Using the MIRA data, each spike-specific TCR was assigned both to the spike region to which the TCR was reactive and to a CD4 or CD8 class. Log10-transformed breadth and depth values were compared by one-way ANOVA with Sidak's multiple comparisons tests. TCRdb provides this immuneACCESS table in a form limited to in-frame rearrangements. Some clones are lacking; in checked studies, under half of them reflect an unresolved V gene, and why the rest are absent is not known. V, J and clone size are those of that table, while D and trimming were read from the DNA. In this sample the table shows about 120,000 clones, about 87% of which occur a single time. About 6.8% of the sample is in the top ten clones.

The chain links TRBV7-2 with TRBJ1-1; no D gene call is confident. The sequencing here drew on peripheral blood, taken 28 days after the second AZD1222 dose. This clonotype was sampled from an adult who received the AZD1222 COVID-19 vaccine. The nucleotide sequence is given as TGTGCCAGCAGCTTAGAAGCGGGCCCGCTCTTTTCTGCTGAAGCTTTCTTT. It codes for CASSLEAGPLFSAEAFF.